The present T cell receptor beta chain was sequenced within a study of T cell responses to AZD1222 COVID-19 vaccine. Study-wide points: A mostly white British donor set with more females was recruited, and clonal diversity was possibly underestimated. With dominance at 160-218 and 743-854, vaccine-associated CD4 TCRs spanned spike. The reported proportion of spike-specific TCRs targeting unmutated variant regions was nearly half.

TCRdb's copy holds only in-frame clones and misses some; the assay was immunoSEQ multiplex PCR. The profile shows about 100,000 clones, 88% of them singletons. Worth noting for this clone: Its antigen is still unknown.

With 3 bases removed from V and 11 bases from J, the gap between germline ends came to 22 bases. Germline CDR1 SQVTM, CDR2 ANQGSEA. The CDR3 loop spans 14 amino acids. The TCR comes from an adult in good health. The chain combines TRBV29-1 with TRBJ1-1; no clear D. Sequenced here: peripheral blood, sampled on day 0 of AZD1222 vaccination. CDR3 nucleotides: TGCAGCGTTGACGGAGTCGAGGGAGGTTTAGCGGCTTTCTTT. Amino acids: CSVDGVEGGLAAFF.